This T cell receptor (beta chain) is drawn from a study of CD8+ T cells in alopecia areata. Extracted from the samples, RNA was reverse transcribed into cDNA to serve as the sequencing template. The table came from immunoSEQ multiplex PCR; TCRdb's copy has only in-frame clones and leaves some out. The sample holds 200,000 to 250,000 clones, 67% seen once. There are 15 residues in the CDR3. With 3 bases clipped from V and 7 bases from J, the junction kept 9 bases outside the gene matches. Per germline, CDR1 LNHDA and CDR2 SQIVND (reference sequence). The sample in question was CD4+ T cells sorted from blood, obtained at week 0. This TCR came from a human donor with alopecia areata. The gene calls are TRBV19 and TRBJ1-2, with TRBD1 matching over 9 bases. DNA of the CDR3: TGTGCCAGTAGTATCCACAGGGGGCGCGAAGGTGGCTACACCTTC. It translates to CASSIHRGREGGYTF.